The next 4 T cell receptor beta chains were all read from a single sample in a study of T cells in Graves' hyperthyroidism and ophthalmopathy. Amplification yielded TCR beta CDR3 regions, with RNA transcripts as the source. A set of HTBI primers served as the primers for a first-round RT-PCR of the TCR CDR3. TCRdb re-derived calls from the multiplex PCR reads in MiXCR, one entry per CDR3 protein. The sample records 500,000 to 650,000 distinct CDR3 sequences, 35% to 50% being singletons. Specimen: peripheral blood or thyroid tissue (not recorded which). All receptors derive from an adult woman with Graves' disease, either hyperthyroidism or ophthalmopathy (not recorded which).

This clonotype has a count of ten or more. This chain joins TRBV9 and TRBJ1-5; no clear D. This CDR3 has 14 residues. Germline-derived CDR1 and CDR2 are SGDLS and YYNGEE. The germline V and J ends were trimmed by 3 bases and 6 bases, with 13 bases remaining between them. CDR3 coding DNA: TGTGCCAGCAGCGGGAGAGGTTTCGGTCAGCCCCAGCATTTT. This translates into CASSGRGFGQPQHF.

The V gene is TRBV6-6, the J gene TRBJ1-2; TRBD1 matches 7 bases. This CDR3 is 13 amino acids long. CDR1 and CDR2 (germline): MNHNY, SVGAGI (reference sequence). V lost 5 bases and J lost 8; bases outside the gene matches: 8. CDR3 amino acids: CASSRGQFDGYTF. Written as DNA, the CDR3 is TGTGCCAGCAGTAGGGGACAGTTCGACGGCTACACCTTC.

The CDR3 reads CATSGDFYNEQFF. DNA of the CDR3: TGTGCCACCAGTGGGGACTTTTACAATGAGCAGTTCTTC. This chain joins TRBV24-1 and TRBJ2-1, with TRBD2 as a possible D gene (6 bases). The V gene lost 5 bases and the J gene lost 4 bases, with 8 bases spanning the gap. The CDR3 totals 13 residues. Germline V gives CDR1 KGHDR, CDR2 SFDVKD.

The table lists this clonotype with many counts. V usage is TRBV6-6 and J usage is TRBJ2-7; the match to TRBD2 covers 13 bases. Germline V gives CDR1 MNHNY, CDR2 SVGAGI (reference sequence). V shed 7 bases, J shed 6 bases, and the junction held 6 bases outside the gene matches. This CDR3 is built from 14 residues. The CDR3 reads CASNRLAGGVEQYF. The DNA of the CDR3 is TGTGCCAGCAACAGACTAGCGGGAGGTGTCGAGCAGTACTTC.